This passage covers 20 T cell receptor beta chains from one sample sequenced in a study of T cells in tuberculosis. The time point: new active TB diagnosis, blood taken before or within 7 days of starting treatment. Libraries were prepared by immunoSEQ multiplex PCR; TCRdb keeps only in-frame clonotypes and omits some of them. The sample yields about 35,000 clones, just over 90% seen once. The sequencing here drew on PBMCs, taken at tuberculosis diagnosis. The receptors stem from an adult with tuberculosis. Some clones in this sample may be carry-over from other donors' samples.

This chain connects TRBV7-9 to TRBJ1-2; TRBD1 might be the D (5 bases). Germline values: CDR1 SEHNR, CDR2 FQNEAQ (reference sequence). The V and J ends lost 5 bases and 4 bases respectively, with 17 bases between them. This CDR3 is built from 15 residues. CDR3: CASSGAGPQGYGYTF. The CDR3 region has the DNA TGTGCCAGCAGCGGGGCGGGGCCCCAGGGCTATGGCTACACCTTC. Based on the CDR3 plus reference TRBV7-9 and TRBJ1-2, the full variable domain is DTGVSQNPRHKITKRGQNVTFRCDPISEHNRLYWYRQTLGQGPEFLTYFQNEAQLEKSRLLSDRFSAERPKGSFSTLEIQRTEQGDSAMYLCASSGAGPQGYGYTFGSGTRLTVV.

The J gene is TRBJ2-3, the V gene TRBV6-1; D may be TRBD2 (7 bases). This CDR3 is 14 amino acids long. The germline V and J ends were trimmed by 7 bases and 2 bases, with 13 bases remaining between them. CDR1 and CDR2 from the germline V gene are MNHNS and SASEGT. This chain's CDR3 is CASTPGGPTDTQYF. As DNA, the CDR3 is TGTGCCAGCACCCCCGGGGGGCCCACAGATACGCAGTATTTT.

J is TRBJ2-7 and V is TRBV6-1, with D possibly matching TRBD2 (5 bases). The CDR3 has 12 residues. Trimming removed 4 bases at V and 6 bases at J, with 10 bases between. Per germline, CDR1 MNHNS and CDR2 SASEGT. CDR3 region: CASSAGLREQYF. CDR3 nucleotides: TGTGCCAGCAGTGCGGGGTTGCGCGAGCAGTACTTC.

The genes are TRBV7-7 and TRBJ2-1, with 9 bases lining up with TRBD2. The V gene's germline CDR1 is SSHAT and CDR2 FNYEAQ (reference sequence). The CDR3 contains 13 residues. J gave up 9 bases and V 5 bases, and 5 bases lay outside the gene matches. The chain's CDR3 is CASSPGTSSEQFF. CDR3 DNA sequence: TGTGCCAGCAGCCCCGGGACTAGCAGTGAGCAGTTCTTC.

This rearrangement joins TRBV7-9 to TRBJ1-3; perhaps TRBD1 as D (5 bases). V shed 3 bases and J shed 1 base, with 10 bases lying between them. The CDR3 loop spans 15 amino acids. Germline V gives CDR1 SEHNR, CDR2 FQNEAQ (reference sequence). The DNA for the CDR3 is TGTGCCAGCAGCTTCCGCACAGGATCTGGAAACACCATATATTTT. This encodes CASSFRTGSGNTIYF.

The chain carries TRBV7-8 and TRBJ1-3; 7 nucleotides agree with TRBD1. V dropped 5 bases and J dropped 4; count of bases not matched to a gene: 11. The CDR3 sequence is 16 residues long. Germline V CDR1 and CDR2: SGHVS, FQNEAQ. DNA for the CDR3: TGTGCCAGCAGCACAGACAGGGTACCATTCGGAAACACCATATATTTT. This sequence encodes CASSTDRVPFGNTIYF.

The V gene is TRBV5-1, the J gene TRBJ1-1; 7 bases are shared with TRBD1. The junction had 9 bases not matched to a gene; V was cut back by 5 bases and J by 5 bases. This CDR3 has 14 residues. Germline-derived CDR1 and CDR2 are SGHRS and YFSETQ. CDR3 in DNA: TGCGCCAGCAGAGACAGGGACTTAGGAACTGAAGCTTTCTTT. Protein product: CASRDRDLGTEAFF.

This clone was observed a few times. The rearrangement uses TRBV7-9 and TRBJ1-6, with 9 bases matching TRBD1. The CDR3 is 16 amino acids. With V trimmed by 3 bases and J by 10 bases, 10 bases remained unmatched. Looked up from germline, CDR1 is SEHNR and CDR2 is FQNEAQ (reference sequence). DNA of the CDR3: TGTGCCAGCAGCTTCCAAACCGGGACAGGGAGCTCACCCCTCCACTTT. Translation gives CASSFQTGTGSSPLHF.

The chain is built from TRBV10-3 and TRBJ1-5, with 10 bases identical to TRBD1. This CDR3 has 14 residues. Germline CDR1 is ENHRY and CDR2 is SYGVKD. Trimming took 6 bases from V and 1 from J; bases not matched to a gene: 0. DNA of the CDR3: TGTGCCATCAGGGGACAGGGGAGCAATCAGCCCCAGCATTTT. Translating it yields CAIRGQGSNQPQHF.

The chain carries TRBV10-3 and TRBJ2-2, with D possibly matching TRBD2 (6 bases). CDR3 length: 15 residues. Germline assignment: CDR1 ENHRY and CDR2 SYGVKD. V shed 10 bases and J shed 1 base, with 16 bases lying between them. In nucleotides, the CDR3 is TGTGCCACCTCAGGCGGGGCCCTGAACACCGGGGAGCTGTTTTTT. It yields the protein CATSGGALNTGELFF.

Written as DNA, the CDR3 is TGTGGTTGGGGGGGCGCGGTCGGGGAGCTGTTTTTT. This encodes CGWGGAVGELFF. The chain uses TRBV5-4 and TRBJ2-2, with D tentatively TRBD2 (7 bases). CDR3 length: 12 amino acids. CDR1 SGHNT and CDR2 YYREEE come from the germline V gene (reference sequence).

The chain recombines TRBV2 with TRBJ2-3; D perhaps matches TRBD1 (6 bases). Trimming cost V 8 bases and J 4 bases, with 22 bases left between them. The CDR3 runs 16 residues. CDR1 is SNHLY, CDR2 FYNNEI, per germline. The chain's CDR3 is CASLLGLGGGADTQYF. The CDR3 DNA follows: TGTGCCAGCCTTTTAGGCCTTGGGGGCGGTGCAGATACGCAGTATTTT.

The chain is built from TRBV30 and TRBJ2-1, with 9 bases fitting TRBD2. Germline trimming cut 0 bases from V and 8 bases from J; bases unmatched to any gene: 8. Germline V lookup: CDR1 GTSNPN, CDR2 SVGIG (reference sequence). The CDR3 runs 15 residues. The CDR3 here is CAWSVRGGAIDEQFF. In DNA, the CDR3 is TGTGCCTGGAGTGTACGCGGGGGGGCCATCGATGAGCAGTTCTTC.

The chain couples TRBV29-1 to TRBJ2-1; 8 nucleotides align to TRBD2. Germline V gene sequence: CDR1 SQVTM, CDR2 ANQGSEA. V shed 0 bases, J shed 4 bases, and the junction held 8 bases outside the gene matches. This CDR3 is 16 amino acids long. The CDR3 is CSVEDHGREIYNEQFF. The DNA for the CDR3 is TGCAGCGTTGAAGATCACGGGAGGGAAATTTACAATGAGCAGTTCTTC.

This clone is classed as medium-sized. The chain recombines TRBV5-6 with TRBJ2-7, with D perhaps matching TRBD2 (6 bases). Germline V gene sequence: CDR1 SGHDT, CDR2 YYEEEE. The CDR3 is 15 amino acids. Trimming removed 0 bases from V and 4 bases from J, with 14 bases in between. DNA for the CDR3: TGTGCCAGCAGCTTGGACAGGACTCGGGGGTACGAGCAGTACTTC. Its protein product is CASSLDRTRGYEQYF. Looking up the rest from reference TRBV5-6 and TRBJ2-7 gives the full variable domain: DAGVTQSPTHLIKTRGQQVTLRCSPKSGHDTVSWYQQALGQGPQFIFQYYEEEERQRGNFPDRFSGHQFPNYSSELNVNALLLGDSALYLCASSLDRTRGYEQYFGPGTRLTVT.

This rearrangement joins TRBV9 to TRBJ1-6, with 8 bases matching TRBD1. V lost 3 bases and J lost 10; bases outside the gene matches: 6. Germline lookup yields CDR1 SGDLS and CDR2 YYNGEE. This CDR3 contains 14 residues. The CDR3 nucleotides read TGTGCCAGCAGCGAGACAGGGGCTCACTCACCCCTCCACTTT. This gives the protein CASSETGAHSPLHF.

The chain recombines TRBV10-3 with TRBJ1-1, with 10 bases identical to TRBD1. Looked up from germline, CDR1 is ENHRY and CDR2 is SYGVKD. This CDR3 comprises 17 residues. V was pared by 8 bases and J by 3 bases, with 15 bases of the junction left unmatched. CDR3 region: CAIGGVGQGGPDTEAFF. The CDR3 DNA sequence: TGTGCCATCGGTGGGGTTGGACAGGGGGGTCCGGACACTGAAGCTTTCTTT.

The chain joins TRBV10-3 to TRBJ2-3; 11 bases line up with TRBD1. Germline trimming cut 0 bases from V and 2 bases from J; bases unmatched to any gene: 4. The CDR3 is 17 residues long. Germline loops: CDR1 ENHRY, CDR2 SYGVKD. The CDR3 coding sequence is TGTGCCATCAGTGAGTCGATCGGACAGGGGGCCACAGATACGCAGTATTTT. Translation: CAISESIGQGATDTQYF.

This clone has a single count. This chain links TRBV4-2 with TRBJ1-4, with D possibly being TRBD1 (5 bases). Between the trimmed V and J ends, which lost 4 bases and 7 bases, there was a span of 10 bases. CDR1 is LGHNA, CDR2 YNFKEQ, per germline. This CDR3 region has 13 residues. CDR3 DNA: TGTGCCAGCAGCCTCTCCGGGGGTGAAAAACTGTTTTTT. Its protein product is CASSLSGGEKLFF.

This chain connects TRBV10-3 to TRBJ1-6, with a possible D match to TRBD1 (5 bases). Looked up from germline, CDR1 is ENHRY and CDR2 is SYGVKD. Trimming removed 0 bases at V and 8 bases at J, with 17 bases between. There are 17 residues in the CDR3. As DNA, the CDR3 is TGTGCCATCAGTGAGTCGATATTCGGGGGGTTCCATTCACCCCTCCACTTT. Protein product: CAISESIFGGFHSPLHF.